The T cell receptor beta chain described here comes from a study of cytomegalovirus exposure and HLA in healthy donors. Overall study findings and caveats: In a later analysis, across HLA loci, associated TCR counts were highest for DRB1, lowest for HLA-C. The authors listed some 160 TCR beta chains as cytomegalovirus-associated. Published work reported that the classifier diagnosed cytomegalovirus status with high specificity and sensitivity.

PCR used 60 Vbeta primers and 13 Jbeta primers. Clones were sequenced by immunoSEQ multiplex PCR, and TCRdb holds only the in-frame ones, with some missing. Among approximately 100,000 clones, roughly 83% were seen once, and the ten largest hold approximately 3.7%. Comment on this clone: Antigen specificity is unknown.

Per the germline V gene, CDR1 is SGHRS and CDR2 is YFSETQ. The CDR3 loop spans 15 amino acids. Trimming took 0 bases from V and 0 from J, leaving 8 bases between them. Donors were nominally healthy when sampled, though unrecorded immune exposures were likely. Sequencing was done on a sample of PBMCs. This rearrangement joins TRBV5-1 to TRBJ2-3; D gene ambiguous. This TCR was recovered from a female donor in good health and CMV-seropositive. In nucleotides, the CDR3 is TGCGCCAGCAGCTTGGCTTCCGGGAGCACAGATACGCAGTATTTT. Protein sequence: CASSLASGSTDTQYF.